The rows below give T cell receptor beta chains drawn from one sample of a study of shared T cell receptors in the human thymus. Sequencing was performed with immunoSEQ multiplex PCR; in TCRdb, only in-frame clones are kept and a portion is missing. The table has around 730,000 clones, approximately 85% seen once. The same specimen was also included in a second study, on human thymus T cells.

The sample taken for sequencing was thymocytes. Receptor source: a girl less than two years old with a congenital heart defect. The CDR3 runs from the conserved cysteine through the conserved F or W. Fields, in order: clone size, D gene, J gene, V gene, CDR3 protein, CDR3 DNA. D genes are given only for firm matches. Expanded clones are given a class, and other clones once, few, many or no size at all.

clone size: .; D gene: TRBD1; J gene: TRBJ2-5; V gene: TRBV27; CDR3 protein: CASRSPPATGQETQYF; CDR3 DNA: TGTGCCAGCAGATCCCCCCCGGCGACAGGGCAAGAGACCCAGTACTTC
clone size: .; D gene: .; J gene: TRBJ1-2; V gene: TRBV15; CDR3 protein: CATSIPSRDGYTF; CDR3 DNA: TGTGCCACCAGCATTCCTTCGCGGGATGGCTACACCTTC
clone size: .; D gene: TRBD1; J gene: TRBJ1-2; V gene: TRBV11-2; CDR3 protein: CASSRPDRVGFGGYTF; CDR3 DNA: TGTGCCAGCAGCCGACCGGACAGGGTGGGATTTGGTGGCTACACCTTC
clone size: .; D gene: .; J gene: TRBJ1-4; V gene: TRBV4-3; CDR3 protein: CASSPIRGDNEKLFF; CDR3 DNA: TGCGCCAGCAGCCCTATACGCGGGGACAATGAAAAACTGTTTTTT
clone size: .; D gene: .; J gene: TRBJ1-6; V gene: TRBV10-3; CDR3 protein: CAITLREGNSPLHF; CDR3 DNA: TGTGCCATCACTTTAAGGGAGGGGAATTCACCCCTCCACTTT
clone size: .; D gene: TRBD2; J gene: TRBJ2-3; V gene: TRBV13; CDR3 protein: CASSFYPSGGFWDTQYF; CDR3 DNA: TGTGCCAGCAGCTTTTATCCAAGCGGGGGGTTTTGGGATACGCAGTATTTT
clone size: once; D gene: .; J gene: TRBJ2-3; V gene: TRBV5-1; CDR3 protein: CASSWAAAGDTQYF; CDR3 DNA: TGCGCCAGCAGTTGGGCTGCAGCAGGGGATACGCAGTATTTT
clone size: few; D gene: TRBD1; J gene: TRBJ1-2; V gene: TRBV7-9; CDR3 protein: CASSLLWTGDLTNYGYTF; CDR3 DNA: TGTGCCAGCAGCTTACTGTGGACAGGGGACCTAACGAACTATGGCTACACCTTC
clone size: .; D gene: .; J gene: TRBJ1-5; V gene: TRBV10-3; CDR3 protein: CAISEGGEPDQPQHF; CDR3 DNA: TGTGCCATCAGTGAGGGGGGCGAACCGGATCAGCCCCAGCATTTT
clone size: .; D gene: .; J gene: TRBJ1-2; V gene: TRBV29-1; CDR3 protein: CSAWAGADYGYTF; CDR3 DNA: TGCAGCGCATGGGCGGGGGCGGACTATGGCTACACCTTC
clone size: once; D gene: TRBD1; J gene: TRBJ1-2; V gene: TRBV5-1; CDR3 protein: CASSPGRGQDNFYGYTF; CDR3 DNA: TGCGCCAGCAGCCCCGGACGAGGACAGGACAACTTCTATGGCTACACCTTC
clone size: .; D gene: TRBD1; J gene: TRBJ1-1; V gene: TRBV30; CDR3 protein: CAWSEGATEAFF; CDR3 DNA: TGTGCCTGGAGTGAGGGGGCCACTGAAGCTTTCTTT
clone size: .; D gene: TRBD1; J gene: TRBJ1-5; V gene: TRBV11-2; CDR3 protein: CASSRGGQGAGNQPQHF; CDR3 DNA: TGTGCCAGCAGCCGCGGAGGACAGGGGGCTGGCAATCAGCCCCAGCATTTT
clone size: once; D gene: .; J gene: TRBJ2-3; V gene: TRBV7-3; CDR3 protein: CASSPKGAQVTDTQYF; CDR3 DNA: TGTGCCAGCAGCCCAAAGGGAGCCCAAGTCACAGATACGCAGTATTTT
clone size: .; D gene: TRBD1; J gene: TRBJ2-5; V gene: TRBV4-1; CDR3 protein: CASSQDLNRGQETQYF; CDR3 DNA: TGCGCCAGCAGCCAAGATCTTAACAGGGGACAAGAGACCCAGTACTTC
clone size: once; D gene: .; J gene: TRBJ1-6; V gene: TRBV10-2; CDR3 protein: CASSESRSGNSPLHF; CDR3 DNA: TGCGCCAGCAGTGAGTCTCGGTCAGGGAATTCACCCCTCCACTTT
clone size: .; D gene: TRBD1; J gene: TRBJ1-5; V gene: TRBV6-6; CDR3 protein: CATSGQDNQPQHF; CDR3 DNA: TGTGCCACCTCGGGACAGGACAATCAGCCCCAGCATTTT
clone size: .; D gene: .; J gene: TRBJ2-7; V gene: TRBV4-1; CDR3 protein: CASTQGLGYEQYF; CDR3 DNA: TGCGCCAGCACCCAGGGTCTGGGCTACGAGCAGTACTTC
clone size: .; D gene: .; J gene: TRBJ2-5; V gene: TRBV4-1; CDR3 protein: CASSLTGQGLTETQYF; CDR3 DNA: TGCGCCAGCAGCTTAACCGGGCAGGGGCTAACGGAGACCCAGTACTTC
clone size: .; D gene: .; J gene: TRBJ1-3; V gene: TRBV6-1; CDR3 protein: CASRGSLTGNTIYF; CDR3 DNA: TGTGCCAGCAGGGGGAGTCTCACTGGAAACACCATATATTTT
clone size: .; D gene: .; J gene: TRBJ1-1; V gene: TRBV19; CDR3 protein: CASTHIPRVLNTEAFF; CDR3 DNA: TGTGCCAGTACCCACATTCCCCGGGTCCTGAACACTGAAGCTTTCTTT
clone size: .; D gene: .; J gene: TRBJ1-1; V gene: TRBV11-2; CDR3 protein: CASSGTGLEAFF; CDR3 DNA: TGTGCCAGCAGCGGTACCGGTTTAGAAGCTTTCTTT
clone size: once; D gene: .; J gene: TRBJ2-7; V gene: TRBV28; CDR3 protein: CASSLSGGENYEQYF; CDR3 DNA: TGTGCCAGCAGTCTAAGCGGCGGGGAGAACTACGAGCAGTACTTC
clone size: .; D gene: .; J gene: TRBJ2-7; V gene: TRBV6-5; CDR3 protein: CASSVGTIYEQYF; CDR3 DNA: TGTGCCAGCAGTGTTGGCACGATCTACGAGCAGTACTTC
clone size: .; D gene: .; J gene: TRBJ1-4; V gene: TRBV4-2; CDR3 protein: CASSQEKETATNEKLFF; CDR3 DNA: TGTGCCAGCAGCCAAGAGAAAGAAACTGCAACTAATGAAAAACTGTTTTTT
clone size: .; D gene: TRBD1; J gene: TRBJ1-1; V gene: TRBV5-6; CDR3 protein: CASSPGQDRENTEAFF; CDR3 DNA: TGTGCCAGCAGCCCGGGACAGGATCGGGAAAACACTGAAGCTTTCTTT
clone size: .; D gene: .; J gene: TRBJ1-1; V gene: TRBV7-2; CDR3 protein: CASSLGTGLNTEAFF; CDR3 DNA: TGTGCCAGCAGCTTAGGTACAGGCTTGAACACTGAAGCTTTCTTT
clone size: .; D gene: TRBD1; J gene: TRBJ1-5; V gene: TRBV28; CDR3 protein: CASSFFLGQNNQPQHF; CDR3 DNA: TGTGCCAGCAGTTTTTTTCTGGGACAGAACAATCAGCCCCAGCATTTT
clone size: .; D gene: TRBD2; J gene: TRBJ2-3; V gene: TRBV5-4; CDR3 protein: CASSRSGTREEHTDTQYF; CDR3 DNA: TGTGCCAGCAGCCGTTCCGGGACTAGGGAGGAACACACAGATACGCAGTATTTT
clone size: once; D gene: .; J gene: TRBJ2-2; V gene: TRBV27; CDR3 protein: CASSLQGELFF; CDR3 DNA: TGTGCCAGCAGCCTACAGGGGGAGCTGTTTTTT
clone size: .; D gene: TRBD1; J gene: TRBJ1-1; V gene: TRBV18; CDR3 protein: CASSPRTGDLRNTEAFF; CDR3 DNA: TGTGCCAGCTCACCACGGACAGGGGATTTGAGGAACACTGAAGCTTTCTTT
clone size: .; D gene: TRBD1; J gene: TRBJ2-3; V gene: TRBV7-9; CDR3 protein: CASSSDRGVDTQYF; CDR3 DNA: TGTGCCAGCAGCTCAGACAGGGGGGTAGATACGCAGTATTTT
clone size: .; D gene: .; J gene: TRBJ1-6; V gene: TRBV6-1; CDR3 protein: CASRDSYNSPLHF; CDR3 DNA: TGTGCCAGCAGGGACAGCTATAATTCACCCCTCCACTTT
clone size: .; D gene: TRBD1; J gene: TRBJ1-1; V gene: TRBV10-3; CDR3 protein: CAISGTGANTEAFF; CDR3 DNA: TGTGCCATCAGTGGGACAGGGGCGAACACTGAAGCTTTCTTT
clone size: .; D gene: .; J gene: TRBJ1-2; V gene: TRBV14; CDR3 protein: CASSPRTGGYTF; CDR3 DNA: TGTGCCAGCAGTCCTAGGACTGGTGGCTACACCTTC
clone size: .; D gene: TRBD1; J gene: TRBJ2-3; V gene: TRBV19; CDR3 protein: CASNIPGTGVSTDTQYF; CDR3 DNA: TGTGCCAGCAACATTCCCGGGACAGGGGTTAGCACAGATACGCAGTATTTT
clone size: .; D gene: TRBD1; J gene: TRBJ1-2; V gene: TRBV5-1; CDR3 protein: CASSLDTTSQTTGGLNYGYTF; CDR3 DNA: TGCGCCAGCAGCTTGGATACAACCTCGCAGACGACAGGGGGATTAAACTATGGCTACACCTTC
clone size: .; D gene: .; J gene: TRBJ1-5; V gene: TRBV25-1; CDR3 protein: CASSAQGLASNQPQHF; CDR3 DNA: TGTGCCAGCAGTGCACAGGGCTTAGCTTCCAATCAGCCCCAGCATTTT
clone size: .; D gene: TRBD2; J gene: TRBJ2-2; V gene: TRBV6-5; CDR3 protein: CAAGGPNTGELFF; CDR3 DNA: TGTGCAGCGGGGGGACCGAACACCGGGGAGCTGTTTTTT
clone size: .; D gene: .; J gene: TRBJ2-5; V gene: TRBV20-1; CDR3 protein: CSAGGETQYF; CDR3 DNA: TGCAGTGCGGGCGGGGAGACCCAGTACTTC
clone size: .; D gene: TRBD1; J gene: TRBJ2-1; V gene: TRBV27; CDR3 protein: CASSLGQGDNEQFF; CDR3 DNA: TGTGCCAGCAGTTTAGGACAGGGAGACAATGAGCAGTTCTTC
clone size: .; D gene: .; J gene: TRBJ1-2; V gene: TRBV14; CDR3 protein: CASSQDAGNYGYTF; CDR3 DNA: TGTGCCAGCAGCCAAGACGCAGGGAACTATGGCTACACCTTC
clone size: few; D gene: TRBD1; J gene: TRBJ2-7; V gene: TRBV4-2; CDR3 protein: CASSQLPGQGSHEQYF; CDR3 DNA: TGTGCCAGCAGCCAGCTACCGGGACAGGGGAGCCACGAGCAGTACTTC
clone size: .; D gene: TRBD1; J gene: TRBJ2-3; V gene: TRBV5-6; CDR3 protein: CASSNGQDILATDTQYF; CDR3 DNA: TGTGCCAGCTCGAATGGACAGGATATTCTAGCAACAGATACGCAGTATTTT
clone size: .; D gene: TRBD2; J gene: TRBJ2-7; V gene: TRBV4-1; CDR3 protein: CASSPQRGLATEQYF; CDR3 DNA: TGCGCCAGCAGCCCTCAGCGGGGACTAGCCACCGAGCAGTACTTC